This T cell receptor beta chain was sequenced for a study of blood T cell repertoires in COVID-19. As handled by the study authors: From reference gene primer amplification, estimates of nucleated cell counts were derived. Only in-frame clones appear in the TCRdb table, and some are missing; sequencing was by immunoSEQ multiplex PCR. Clone size and V and J calls were adopted from that table, with D and trimming inferred from the DNA. The profile shows 190,000 or so clones, 75% to 85% of them singletons. Across about two dozen US areas, participants ranged in age from roughly 18 to 95 years. The CDR3 spans 14 residues. The germline V gene has CDR1 SQVTM and CDR2 ANQGSEA. J lost 7 bases, V lost 5 bases, and 8 bases had no gene match.

Sequencing was done on a sample of PBMCs or T cells enriched from blood (not recorded which). This sequence originates from a man in his forties or fifties who had recovered from COVID-19. J is TRBJ2-1 and V is TRBV29-1, with 10 bases lining up with TRBD1. DNA for the CDR3: TGCAGCGTTACGCCCGGGACAGGGGTTAATGAGCAGTTCTTC. Its protein is CSVTPGTGVNEQFF.